This TCR beta chain is from a study of blood T cell repertoires in COVID-19. Background on the study: Italy, Spain and the United States were the sources of the convalescent and acute COVID-19 samples. PBMCs, B-cell-depleted T cells, or T cells were the source of the cDNA or gDNA that made up the material.

Here immunoSEQ multiplex PCR was the method, and the copy in TCRdb shows in-frame clones only, minus some. This table holds fewer than 700,000 clones, roughly nine tenths found once. V was clipped by 1 base and J by 3 bases; unmatched bases: 4. Germline CDR1 reads SGHAT; CDR2 reads FQNNGV. This CDR3 has 15 amino acids. Seattle's cohort entered during active infection and was followed longitudinally. The chain combines TRBV11-2 with TRBJ2-5; 8 nucleotides agree with TRBD2. The sequenced sample was peripheral blood. The receptor was derived from a woman in her fifties or sixties with COVID-19, enrolled during active disease. In nucleotides, the CDR3 is TGTGCCAGCAGCTTAGGGGGACTAGAGAAAGAGACCCAGTACTTC. It encodes CASSLGGLEKETQYF.